This TCR beta chain was captured by sequencing in a study of regulatory T cells in long-lasting Graves disease. This clonotype was seen at least ten times. Time point specified: newly diagnosed GD, antithyroid drugs for less than 3 months. TCR sequences were obtained from RNA taken from PBMCs. The authors built TCR beta libraries using iRepertoire HTBI primers and Arm-PCR of CDR3 regions. Via MiXCR, TCRdb re-called the multiplex PCR reads, giving one row per CDR3 protein. The sample gives under 450,000 distinct CDR3 sequences, 10% to 15% of which show up once; around 18% is in the top ten. The V segment lost 4 bases and the J segment 1 base; nucleotides outside the gene matches: 6. Germline lookup yields CDR1 SGHDT and CDR2 YYEEEE. This CDR3 spans 18 amino acids. The same specimen was also included in a second study, on T cells in Graves' hyperthyroidism and ophthalmopathy.

This clonotype was obtained from a woman in her late teens or twenties with Graves disease. The V and J genes are TRBV5-6 and TRBJ2-1, with 15 bases that match TRBD2. The sequencing here drew on peripheral blood mononuclear cells (PBMCs), taken at new diagnosis, from a patient treated with antithyroid drugs. CDR3 bases: TGTGCCAGCAGCCGACTCGGGACTAGCGGGAGGTCCTACAATGAGCAGTTCTTC. It codes for CASSRLGTSGRSYNEQFF.